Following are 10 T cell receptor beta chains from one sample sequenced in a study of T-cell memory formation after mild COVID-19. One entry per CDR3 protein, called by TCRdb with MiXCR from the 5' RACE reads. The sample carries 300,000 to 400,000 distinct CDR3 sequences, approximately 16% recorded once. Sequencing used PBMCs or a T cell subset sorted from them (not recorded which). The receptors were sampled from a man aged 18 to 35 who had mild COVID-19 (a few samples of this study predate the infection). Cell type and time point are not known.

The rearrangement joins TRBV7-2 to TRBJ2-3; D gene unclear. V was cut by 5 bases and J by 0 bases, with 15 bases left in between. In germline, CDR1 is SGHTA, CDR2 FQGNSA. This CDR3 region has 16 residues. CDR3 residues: CASSEFIGASTDTQYF. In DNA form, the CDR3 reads TGTGCCAGCAGCGAATTCATAGGAGCTAGCACAGATACGCAGTATTTT.

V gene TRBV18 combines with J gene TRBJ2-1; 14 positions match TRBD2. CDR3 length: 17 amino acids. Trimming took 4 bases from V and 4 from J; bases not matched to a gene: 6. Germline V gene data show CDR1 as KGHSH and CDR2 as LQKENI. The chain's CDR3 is CASSRGTSGGGYNEQFF. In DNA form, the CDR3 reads TGTGCCAGCTCACGTGGGACTAGCGGGGGAGGATACAATGAGCAGTTCTTC.

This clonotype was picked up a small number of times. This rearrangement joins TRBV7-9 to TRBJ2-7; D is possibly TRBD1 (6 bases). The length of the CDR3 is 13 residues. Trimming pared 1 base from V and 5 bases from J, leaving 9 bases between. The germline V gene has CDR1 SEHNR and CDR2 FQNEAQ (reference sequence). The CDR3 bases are TGTGCCAGCAGCTTAGAGGGGGTGCACGAGCAGTACGTC. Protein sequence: CASSLEGVHEQYV.

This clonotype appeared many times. Here the CDR3 DNA reads TGTGCCAGCAGTTACTCTCGAGGGCAGTACGAGCAGTACTTC. It specifies CASSYSRGQYEQYF. The genes are TRBV6-5 and TRBJ2-7; TRBD2 is a possible D gene (5 bases). V was cut by 0 bases and J by 4 bases, with 10 bases left in between. The germline V gene has CDR1 MNHEY and CDR2 SVGAGI. The CDR3 has 14 amino acids.

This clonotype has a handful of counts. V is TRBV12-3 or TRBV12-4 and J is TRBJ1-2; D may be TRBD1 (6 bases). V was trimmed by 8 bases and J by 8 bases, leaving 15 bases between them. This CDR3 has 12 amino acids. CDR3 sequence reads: CASGPRQEGYTF. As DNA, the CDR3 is TGTGCCAGCGGCCCGCGACAGGAAGGCTACACCTTC.

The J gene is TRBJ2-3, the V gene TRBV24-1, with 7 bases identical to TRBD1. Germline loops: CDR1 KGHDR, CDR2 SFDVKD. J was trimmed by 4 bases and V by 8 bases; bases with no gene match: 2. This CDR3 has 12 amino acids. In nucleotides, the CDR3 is TGTGCCACCAAGGGGGCCGCAGATACGCAGTATTTT. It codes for CATKGAADTQYF.

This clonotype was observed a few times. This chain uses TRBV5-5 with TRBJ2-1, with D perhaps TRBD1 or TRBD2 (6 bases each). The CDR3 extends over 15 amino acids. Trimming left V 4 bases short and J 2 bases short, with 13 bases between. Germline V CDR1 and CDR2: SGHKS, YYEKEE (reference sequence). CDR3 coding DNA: TGTGCCAGCAGCCCCAGGGGAGGCACCTACAATGAGCAGTTCTTC. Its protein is CASSPRGGTYNEQFF.

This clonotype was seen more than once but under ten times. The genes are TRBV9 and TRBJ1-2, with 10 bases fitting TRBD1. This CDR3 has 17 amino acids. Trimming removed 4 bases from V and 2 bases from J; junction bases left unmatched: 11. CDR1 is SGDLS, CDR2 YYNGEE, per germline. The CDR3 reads CASSSYDRGRPNYGYTF. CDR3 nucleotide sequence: TGTGCCAGCAGCTCCTATGACAGGGGGCGGCCAAACTATGGCTACACCTTC.

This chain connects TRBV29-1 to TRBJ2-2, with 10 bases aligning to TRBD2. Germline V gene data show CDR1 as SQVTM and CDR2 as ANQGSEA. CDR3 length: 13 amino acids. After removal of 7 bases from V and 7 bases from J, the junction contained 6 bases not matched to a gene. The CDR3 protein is CSGGLAGVGELFF. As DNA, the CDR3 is TGCAGCGGAGGGCTAGCGGGGGTCGGGGAGCTGTTTTTT.

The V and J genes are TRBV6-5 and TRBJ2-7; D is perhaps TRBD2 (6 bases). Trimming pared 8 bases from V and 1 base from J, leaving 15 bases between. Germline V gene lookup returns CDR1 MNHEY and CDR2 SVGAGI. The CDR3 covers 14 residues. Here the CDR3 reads CASGRTGVSYEQYF. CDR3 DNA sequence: TGTGCCAGCGGGCGGACGGGAGTTTCCTACGAGCAGTACTTC.